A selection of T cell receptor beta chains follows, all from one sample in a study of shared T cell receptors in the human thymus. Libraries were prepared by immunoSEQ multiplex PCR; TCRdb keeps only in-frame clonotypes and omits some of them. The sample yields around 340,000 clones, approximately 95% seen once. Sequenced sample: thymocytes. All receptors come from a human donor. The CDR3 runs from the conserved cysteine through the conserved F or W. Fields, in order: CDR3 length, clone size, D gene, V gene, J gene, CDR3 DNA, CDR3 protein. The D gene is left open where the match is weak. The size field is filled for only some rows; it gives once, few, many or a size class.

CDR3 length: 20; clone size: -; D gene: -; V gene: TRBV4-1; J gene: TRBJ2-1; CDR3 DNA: TGCGCCAGCAGCCAAGATCTAGGGCAGGTCGAGGCGGGATCCTACAATGAGCAGTTCTTC; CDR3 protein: CASSQDLGQVEAGSYNEQFF
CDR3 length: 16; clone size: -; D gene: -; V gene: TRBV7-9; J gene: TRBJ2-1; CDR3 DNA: TGTGCCAGCAGCCCGCGCGGGCGGGTGACCTACAATGAGCAGTTCTTC; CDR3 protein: CASSPRGRVTYNEQFF
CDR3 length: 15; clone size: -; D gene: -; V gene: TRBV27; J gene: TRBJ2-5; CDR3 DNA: TGTGCCAGCAGTCACCCGCCCGGAGCAAGAGAAAGCCAGTACTTC; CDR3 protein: CASSHPPGARESQYF
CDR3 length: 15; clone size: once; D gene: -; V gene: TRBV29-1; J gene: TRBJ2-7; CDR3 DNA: TGCAGCGTGCGGAAGGGGGTCAGGCCTTCCTACGAGCAGTACTTC; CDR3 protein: CSVRKGVRPSYEQYF
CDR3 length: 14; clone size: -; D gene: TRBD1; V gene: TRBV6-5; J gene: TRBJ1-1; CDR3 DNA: TGTGCCATCTATAGTCGACAGGGAAACACTGAAGCTTTCTTT; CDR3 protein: CAIYSRQGNTEAFF
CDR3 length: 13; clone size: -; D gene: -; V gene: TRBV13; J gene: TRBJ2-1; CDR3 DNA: TGTGCCAGCAGCTTCAGTGTGGACAATGAGCAGTTCTTC; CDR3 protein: CASSFSVDNEQFF
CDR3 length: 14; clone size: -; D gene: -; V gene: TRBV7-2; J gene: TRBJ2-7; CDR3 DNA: TGTGCCAGCAGCCAGACTATACCCCCTTACGAGCAGTACTTC; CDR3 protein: CASSQTIPPYEQYF
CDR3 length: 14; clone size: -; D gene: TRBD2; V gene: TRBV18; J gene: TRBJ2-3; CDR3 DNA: TGTGCCAGCTCACCCTCGACTAGCATAGATACGCAGTATTTT; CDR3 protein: CASSPSTSIDTQYF
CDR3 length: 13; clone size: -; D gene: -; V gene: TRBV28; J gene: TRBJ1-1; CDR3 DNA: TGTGCCAGCACCGAGACGCTTGCCCTGAGCGCTTTCTTT; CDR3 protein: CASTETLALSAFF
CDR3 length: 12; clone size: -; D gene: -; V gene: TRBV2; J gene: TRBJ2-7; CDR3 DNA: TGTGCCAGCAGTGAATGGGAGGAGGAGCAGTACTTC; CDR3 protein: CASSEWEEEQYF
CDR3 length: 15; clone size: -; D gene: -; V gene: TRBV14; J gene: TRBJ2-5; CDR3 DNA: TGTGCCAGCAGCCAAGTGAGGGACCCTTCCGAGACCCAGTACTTC; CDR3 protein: CASSQVRDPSETQYF
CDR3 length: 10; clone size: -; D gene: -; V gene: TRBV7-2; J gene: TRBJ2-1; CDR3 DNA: TGTGCCACCTCCTCTATTGTGCAGTTCTTC; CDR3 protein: CATSSIVQFF
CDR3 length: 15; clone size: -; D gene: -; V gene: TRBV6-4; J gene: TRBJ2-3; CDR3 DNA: TGTGCCAGCAGTGACTCCGGCGAGAGCACAGATACGCAGTATTTT; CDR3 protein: CASSDSGESTDTQYF
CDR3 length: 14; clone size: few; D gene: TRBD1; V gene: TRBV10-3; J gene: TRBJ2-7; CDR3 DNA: TGTGCCATTAGAGACAGGGGGCTAGTCTACGAGCAGTACTTC; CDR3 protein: CAIRDRGLVYEQYF
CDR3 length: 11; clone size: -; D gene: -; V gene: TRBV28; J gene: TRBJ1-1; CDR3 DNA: TGTGCCAGCTCTGGTCAGTCTGAAGCTTTCTTT; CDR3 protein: CASSGQSEAFF
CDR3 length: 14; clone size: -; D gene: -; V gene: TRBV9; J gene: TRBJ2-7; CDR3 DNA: TGTGCCAGCAGCCTCCGGGACAAGACCTACGAGCAGTACTTC; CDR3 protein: CASSLRDKTYEQYF
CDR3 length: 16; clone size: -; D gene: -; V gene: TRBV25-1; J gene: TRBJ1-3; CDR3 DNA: TGTGCCAGCAGTGAACTAGGGGAAGTCTCTGGAAACACCATATATTTT; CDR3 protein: CASSELGEVSGNTIYF
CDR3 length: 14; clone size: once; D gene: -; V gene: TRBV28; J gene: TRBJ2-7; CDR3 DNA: TGTGCCAGCACCGATCGGGTAGGCCTTGGGGAGCAGTACTTC; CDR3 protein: CASTDRVGLGEQYF
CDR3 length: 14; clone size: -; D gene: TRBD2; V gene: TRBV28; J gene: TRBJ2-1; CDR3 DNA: TGTGCCAGCAGTTCGAGGACTAGCGGGGATGAGCAGTTCTTC; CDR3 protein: CASSSRTSGDEQFF
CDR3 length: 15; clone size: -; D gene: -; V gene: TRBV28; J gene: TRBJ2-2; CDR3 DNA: TGTGCCAGCAGTTTTGGTTTTAGCGGTACCGGGGAGCTGTTTTTT; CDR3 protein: CASSFGFSGTGELFF
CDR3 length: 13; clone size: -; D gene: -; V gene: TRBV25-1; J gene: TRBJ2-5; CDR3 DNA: TGTGCCAGCAGTGAAGTCGCCGGGGAGACCCAGTACTTC; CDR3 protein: CASSEVAGETQYF
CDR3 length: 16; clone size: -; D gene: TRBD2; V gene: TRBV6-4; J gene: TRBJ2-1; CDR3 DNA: TGTGCCAGCAGTGACTCGAGCAGGGCGGGGGGCAATGAGCAGTTCTTC; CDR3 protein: CASSDSSRAGGNEQFF
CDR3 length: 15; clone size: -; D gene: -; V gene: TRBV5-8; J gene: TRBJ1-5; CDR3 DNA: TGTGCCAGCAGCTTGGTAGGTTGGGAAGATCAGCCCCAGCATTTT; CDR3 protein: CASSLVGWEDQPQHF
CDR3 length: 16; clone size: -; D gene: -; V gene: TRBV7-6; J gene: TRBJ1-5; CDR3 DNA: TGTGCCAGCAGCGCCGCAGGGAGACGTAGCAATCAGCCCCAGCATTTT; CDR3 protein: CASSAAGRRSNQPQHF
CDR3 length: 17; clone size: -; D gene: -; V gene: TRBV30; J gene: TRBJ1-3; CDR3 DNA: TGTGCCTGGAGTGCTCTCCCATCTACCCACTCTGGAAACACCATATATTTT; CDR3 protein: CAWSALPSTHSGNTIYF
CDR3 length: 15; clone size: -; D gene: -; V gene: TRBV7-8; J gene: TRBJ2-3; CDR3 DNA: TGTGCCAGCAGCTTAGGGTTCCGGAGCACAGATACGCAGTATTTT; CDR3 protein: CASSLGFRSTDTQYF
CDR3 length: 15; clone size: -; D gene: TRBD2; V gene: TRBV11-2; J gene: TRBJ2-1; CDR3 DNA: TGTGCCAGCAGCTACACTAGCGGGGTTTCCAATGAGCAGTTCTTC; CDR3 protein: CASSYTSGVSNEQFF